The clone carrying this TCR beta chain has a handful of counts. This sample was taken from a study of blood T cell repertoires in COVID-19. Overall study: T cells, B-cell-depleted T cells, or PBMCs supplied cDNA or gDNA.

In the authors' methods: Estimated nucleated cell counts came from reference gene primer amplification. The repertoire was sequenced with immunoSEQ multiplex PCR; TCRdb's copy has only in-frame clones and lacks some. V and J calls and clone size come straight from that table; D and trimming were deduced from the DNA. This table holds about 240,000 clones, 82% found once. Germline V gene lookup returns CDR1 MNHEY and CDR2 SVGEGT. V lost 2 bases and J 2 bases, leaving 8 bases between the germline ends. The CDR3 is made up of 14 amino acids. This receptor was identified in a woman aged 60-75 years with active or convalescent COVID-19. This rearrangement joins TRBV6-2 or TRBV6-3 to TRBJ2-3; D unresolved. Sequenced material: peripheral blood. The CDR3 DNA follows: TGTGCCAGCAGTTACGCGGAATACACAGATACGCAGTATTTT. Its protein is CASSYAEYTDTQYF.